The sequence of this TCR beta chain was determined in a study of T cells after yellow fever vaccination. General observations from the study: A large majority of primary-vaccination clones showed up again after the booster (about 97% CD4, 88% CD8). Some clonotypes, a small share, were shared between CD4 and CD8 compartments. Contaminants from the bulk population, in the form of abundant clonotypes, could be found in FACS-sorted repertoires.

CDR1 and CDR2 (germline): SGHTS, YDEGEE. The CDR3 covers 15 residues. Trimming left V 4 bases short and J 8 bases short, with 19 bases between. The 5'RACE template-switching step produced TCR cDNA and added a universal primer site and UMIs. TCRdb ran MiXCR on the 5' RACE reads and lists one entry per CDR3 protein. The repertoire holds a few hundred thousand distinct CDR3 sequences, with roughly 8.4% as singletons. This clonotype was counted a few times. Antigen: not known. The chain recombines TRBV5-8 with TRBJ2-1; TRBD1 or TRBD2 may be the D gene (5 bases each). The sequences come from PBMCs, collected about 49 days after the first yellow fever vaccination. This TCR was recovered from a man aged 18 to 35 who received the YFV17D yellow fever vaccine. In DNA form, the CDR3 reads TGTGCCAGCAGCCAACTGGGGGAGTCTAGAGATGAGCAGTTCTTC. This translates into CASSQLGESRDEQFF.